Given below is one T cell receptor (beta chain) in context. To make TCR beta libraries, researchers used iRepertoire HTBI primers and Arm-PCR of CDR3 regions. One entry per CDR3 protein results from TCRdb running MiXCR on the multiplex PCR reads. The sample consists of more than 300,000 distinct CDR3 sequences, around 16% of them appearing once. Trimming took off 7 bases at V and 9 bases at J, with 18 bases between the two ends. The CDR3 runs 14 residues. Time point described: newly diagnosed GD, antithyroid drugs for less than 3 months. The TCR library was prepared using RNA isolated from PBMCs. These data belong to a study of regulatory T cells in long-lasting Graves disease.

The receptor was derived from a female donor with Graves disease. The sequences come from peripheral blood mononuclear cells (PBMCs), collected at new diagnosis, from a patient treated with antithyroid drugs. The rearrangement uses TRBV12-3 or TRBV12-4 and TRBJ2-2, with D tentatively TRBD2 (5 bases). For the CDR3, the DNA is TGTGCCAGCACCCTCCGGGAAATAGCCTGGGAGCTGTTTTTT. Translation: CASTLREIAWELFF.